One and the same sample provided the 28 T cell receptor beta chains below, sequenced in a study of T cell responses to AZD1222 COVID-19 vaccine. Sequenced by immunoSEQ multiplex PCR; TCRdb stores in-frame clones only, minus some. The table shows 150,000 to 200,000 clones, with under 95% occurring only once. The sequencing here drew on peripheral blood, taken on day 0 of AZD1222 vaccination. The receptors come from an adult in good health.

J is TRBJ2-5 and V is TRBV2; D assignment may be TRBD1 or TRBD2 (5 bases each). CDR3 length equals 15 residues. V gave up 3 bases and J gave up 2 bases, with 13 bases separating them. Germline V gives CDR1 SNHLY, CDR2 FYNNEI. CDR3: CASSEGRAPQETQYF. The CDR3 region has the DNA TGTGCCAGCAGTGAGGGGCGGGCTCCTCAAGAGACCCAGTACTTC.

This chain joins TRBV9 and TRBJ1-5, with D uncertain. The CDR3 loop spans 13 amino acids. From germline, CDR1 is SGDLS and CDR2 YYNGEE. V was clipped by 3 bases and J by 11 bases, with 15 bases between them. CDR3 loop: CASSGGPHGTQHF. CDR3 sequence (DNA): TGTGCCAGCAGCGGAGGCCCACATGGGACCCAGCATTTT.

The chain is built from TRBV2 and TRBJ2-5; 7 bases map to TRBD1. V shed 2 bases and J 5 bases; nucleotides not matched to a gene: 5. The CDR3 sequence is 14 residues long. CDR1 is SNHLY, CDR2 FYNNEI, per germline. CDR3 amino acids: CASSERGGGETQYF. DNA for the CDR3: TGTGCCAGCAGTGAAAGAGGGGGCGGGGAGACCCAGTACTTC.

The chain links TRBV19 to TRBJ2-7, with D possibly matching TRBD1 (6 bases). Germline CDR1 reads LNHDA; CDR2 reads SQIVND (reference sequence). This CDR3 contains 13 residues. The germline V and J ends were trimmed by 10 bases and 2 bases, with 15 bases remaining between them. The CDR3 region has the DNA TGTGCCACCTCCGAGAGGGGGACCTACGAGCAGTACTTC. This translates into CATSERGTYEQYF.

The chain combines TRBV19 with TRBJ2-1; 7 bases line up with TRBD2. The CDR3 extends over 14 amino acids. V gave up 7 bases and J gave up 3 bases; unmatched junction bases: 6. CDR1 is LNHDA, CDR2 SQIVND, per germline (reference sequence). The CDR3, as DNA: TGTGCCAGTAAAGTAAGCGGGGTCTACAATGAGCAGTTCTTC. Protein: CASKVSGVYNEQFF.

J is TRBJ2-7 and V is TRBV7-9; D remains unclear. Looked up from germline, CDR1 is SEHNR and CDR2 is FQNEAQ (reference sequence). Trimming took 7 bases from V and 0 from J, leaving 16 bases between them. The CDR3 length is 15 residues. CDR3 protein: CASINLVGFSYEQYF. CDR3 sequence (DNA): TGTGCCAGCATCAACTTAGTAGGGTTCTCCTACGAGCAGTACTTC.

The rearrangement joins TRBV27 to TRBJ1-6; D is uncertain. The CDR3 is made up of 15 amino acids. V was trimmed by 2 bases and J by 0 bases, leaving 5 bases between them. Looked up from germline, CDR1 is MNHEY and CDR2 is SMNVEV (reference sequence). In DNA form, the CDR3 reads TGTGCCAGCAGTTTACAGAGCTCCTATAATTCACCCCTCCACTTT. This translates into CASSLQSSYNSPLHF.

J is TRBJ1-6 and V is TRBV28, with TRBD1 matching over 8 bases. This CDR3 contains 15 residues. Germline V gene data show CDR1 as MDHEN and CDR2 as SYDVKM. The junction had 11 bases not matched to a gene; V was cut back by 6 bases and J by 10 bases. The CDR3 DNA reads as TGTGCCAGCAGCCCCCCGGACAGGGCAGGGTCACCCCTCCACTTT. This codes for CASSPPDRAGSPLHF.

The gene calls are TRBV7-2 and TRBJ1-1; 11 positions match TRBD1. The CDR3 has 17 amino acids. The V and J ends lost 0 bases and 5 bases, in that order; junction bases with no gene match: 8. Looked up from germline, CDR1 is SGHTA and CDR2 is FQGNSA. For the CDR3, the DNA is TGTGCCAGCAGCTTAGCAACAACGGGACAGGGGGGGACTGAAGCTTTCTTT. Its translation: CASSLATTGQGGTEAFF.

The V call is TRBV5-6, the J call TRBJ1-2; weak D call: TRBD1 (6 bases). This CDR3 has 17 amino acids. Looked up from germline, CDR1 is SGHDT and CDR2 is YYEEEE. Deletions cut 1 base from V and 0 bases from J, with 16 bases between. CDR3 region: CASSLYAGADSNYGYTF. The CDR3 DNA follows: TGTGCCAGCAGCTTGTATGCAGGGGCTGATTCTAACTATGGCTACACCTTC.

This clone was counted once. V gene TRBV5-4 combines with J gene TRBJ2-2; 11 nucleotides agree with TRBD1. This CDR3 is built from 16 residues. Germline V gene data show CDR1 as SGHNT and CDR2 as YYREEE (reference sequence). V was clipped by 4 bases and J by 4 bases; unmatched bases: 6. The DNA for the CDR3 is TGTGCCAGCAGCCTTCCCGGACAGGGGGCCACCGGGGAGCTGTTTTTT. This encodes CASSLPGQGATGELFF.

The genes are TRBV11-2 and TRBJ1-4; D not resolved. There are 18 residues in the CDR3. V lost 5 bases and J 0 bases, leaving 19 bases between the germline ends. CDR1 is SGHAT, CDR2 FQNNGV, per germline. As DNA, the CDR3 is TGTGCCAGCAGCCCCCGAGGGTCGGAACCTGCAACTAATGAAAAACTGTTTTTT. Translation: CASSPRGSEPATNEKLFF.

This clone has just one count. The V gene is TRBV30, the J gene TRBJ2-5; 8 positions agree with TRBD2. V gave up 2 bases and J gave up 10 bases; unmatched junction bases: 9. This CDR3 has 13 residues. Germline V gene lookup returns CDR1 GTSNPN and CDR2 SVGIG (reference sequence). Here the CDR3 reads CAWSRRVAGGQYF. In nucleotides, the CDR3 is TGTGCCTGGAGTAGGCGGGTCGCGGGGGGCCAGTACTTC.

The chain employs TRBV25-1 and TRBJ2-7; D is unclear. The V gene lost 4 bases and the J gene lost 6 bases, with 10 bases spanning the gap. This CDR3 comprises 12 residues. CDR1 and CDR2 (germline): MGHDK, SYGVNS. Written as DNA, the CDR3 is TGTGCCAGCAGTGTGGCGGCCCTCGAGCAGTACTTC. It specifies CASSVAALEQYF.

V gene TRBV7-2 combines with J gene TRBJ1-1; no firm D call. CDR1 is SGHTA, CDR2 FQGNSA, per germline. This CDR3 is 13 amino acids long. Trimming left V 4 bases short and J 1 base short, with 7 bases between. CDR3 in amino acids: CASSSRRNTEAFF. The CDR3 bases are TGTGCCAGCAGCTCACGGAGGAACACTGAAGCTTTCTTT.

The chain employs TRBV10-2 and TRBJ1-4; D ambiguous. The CDR3 is 14 amino acids. Germline CDR1 reads WSHSY; CDR2 reads SAAADI. The ends were cut back, 4 bases at V and 4 bases at J, with 10 bases in the middle. The CDR3 region is CASSGLGVNEKLFF. CDR3 nucleotide sequence: TGCGCCAGCAGTGGGCTGGGAGTTAATGAAAAACTGTTTTTT.

This chain joins TRBV5-1 and TRBJ1-2; TRBD1 is a possible D gene (5 bases). V was shortened by 3 bases and J by 8 bases, with 17 bases between the two germline ends. The CDR3 contains 14 residues. CDR1 and CDR2 (germline): SGHRS, YFSETQ. CDR3 amino acids: CASSSKQAGNGYTF. CDR3 DNA: TGCGCCAGCAGCTCCAAACAGGCGGGGAACGGCTACACCTTC.

This clone came up once. This sequence joins TRBV6-5 and TRBJ1-2; TRBD1 matches at 7 bases. Trimming took 6 bases from V and 7 from J; bases not matched to a gene: 8. The CDR3 extends over 13 amino acids. The germline V gene encodes CDR1 MNHEY and CDR2 SVGAGI. The chain's CDR3 is CASRPRGRAGYTF. In DNA form, the CDR3 reads TGTGCCAGCAGACCAAGGGGGCGGGCTGGCTACACCTTC.

The rearrangement joins TRBV5-4 to TRBJ1-2; 7 bases line up with TRBD1. J lost 5 bases, V lost 4 bases, and 2 bases had no gene match. The CDR3 totals 12 residues. Germline CDR1 and CDR2: SGHNT and YYREEE (reference sequence). The CDR3 here is CASSEGAYGYTF. For the CDR3, the DNA is TGTGCCAGCAGCGAGGGGGCATATGGCTACACCTTC.

The chain employs TRBV6-5 and TRBJ1-1; D remains unclear. The germline V and J ends were trimmed by 7 bases and 1 base, with 10 bases remaining between them. Germline-derived CDR1 and CDR2 are MNHEY and SVGAGI. The CDR3 spans 13 residues. The CDR3 DNA reads as TGTGCCAGCACCCTTAACCCGAACACTGAAGCTTTCTTT. Protein product: CASTLNPNTEAFF.

This clone was counted once. The V gene is TRBV5-1, the J gene TRBJ1-6; the D is unclear. The V gene's germline CDR1 is SGHRS and CDR2 YFSETQ. The CDR3 has 16 amino acids. Trimming took 4 bases from V and 6 from J, leaving 17 bases between them. The CDR3 here is CASSPGDLTFNSPLHF. In nucleotides, the CDR3 is TGCGCCAGCAGCCCTGGAGATTTGACCTTTAATTCACCCCTCCACTTT.

This chain connects TRBV7-2 to TRBJ1-3, with D tentatively TRBD1 (5 bases). The CDR3 extends over 15 amino acids. The germline CDR1 and CDR2 sequences are SGHTA and FQGNSA. V was shortened by 1 base and J by 0 bases, with 7 bases between the two germline ends. CDR3 residues: CASSLGGYSGNTIYF. The CDR3 DNA is TGTGCCAGCAGCTTAGGGGGCTACTCTGGAAACACCATATATTTT.

This chain joins TRBV12-3 or TRBV12-4 and TRBJ1-5; no clear D gene. This CDR3 spans 13 amino acids. Deletions cut 1 base from V and 3 bases from J, with 4 bases between. This CDR3 is CASSLDYNQPQHF. CDR3 nucleotide sequence: TGTGCCAGCAGTTTAGACTACAATCAGCCCCAGCATTTT.

The genes are TRBV5-6 and TRBJ2-5; D gene ambiguous. This CDR3 region has 14 residues. In germline, CDR1 is SGHDT, CDR2 YYEEEE. Deletions cut 0 bases from V and 1 base from J, with 7 bases between. The CDR3 loop reads CASSLAGSQETQYF. The CDR3, as DNA: TGTGCCAGCAGCTTGGCCGGCAGCCAAGAGACCCAGTACTTC.

This chain connects TRBV27 to TRBJ1-1; TRBD1 aligns across 9 bases. V trimming: 5 bases; J trimming: 6 bases; junction bases outside the gene matches: 10. Germline V gives CDR1 MNHEY, CDR2 SMNVEV (reference sequence). CDR3 length equals 15 residues. The CDR3 bases are TGTGCCAGCAGTCCGCCCCGACAGGGGGACCCTGAAGCTTTCTTT. Translating it yields CASSPPRQGDPEAFF.

The gene calls are TRBV6-6 and TRBJ1-4; a possible D gene is TRBD1 (6 bases). V lost 5 bases, J lost 12 bases, and 13 bases lay in between. Germline CDR1 reads MNHNY; CDR2 reads SVGAGI (reference sequence). This CDR3 has 12 residues. The chain's CDR3 is CASSLRGLELFF. DNA of the CDR3: TGTGCCAGCAGTCTCAGGGGTTTAGAACTGTTTTTT.

CDR3 in DNA: TGCGCCAGCAGCTTGGGTCCAGGGTTGGGCAATGAGCAGTTCTTC. As protein: CASSLGPGLGNEQFF. This chain joins TRBV5-1 and TRBJ2-1; TRBD1 is a possible D gene (5 bases). The germline V gene has CDR1 SGHRS and CDR2 YFSETQ. V was shortened by 0 bases and J by 6 bases, with 13 bases between the two germline ends. This CDR3 is built from 15 residues.

V gene TRBV18 combines with J gene TRBJ1-5, with 7 bases lining up with TRBD1. The trim removed 2 bases at V and 5 bases at J, leaving 12 bases unmatched. The CDR3 is 17 amino acids. Looked up from germline, CDR1 is KGHSH and CDR2 is LQKENI. The CDR3 nucleotides are TGTGCCAGCTCACCAGTCCAGGAGGGGGCTGGGGATCAGCCCCAGCATTTT. It translates to CASSPVQEGAGDQPQHF.